The next 13 T cell receptor beta chains were all read from a single sample in a study of blood T cell repertoires in COVID-19. Using immunoSEQ multiplex PCR, the repertoire was profiled, and TCRdb retains in-frame clones only, with some absent. The sample yields around 200,000 clones, around 90% seen once. The sequenced sample consisted of peripheral blood. The receptor source for this set is a man aged 40-49 years with acute or convalescent COVID-19.

Comments on this clone: Other DNA sequences in this sample translate to the same CDR3. This sequence joins TRBV28 and TRBJ1-3; D is ambiguous. Germline V gene lookup returns CDR1 MDHEN and CDR2 SYDVKM. Trimming left V 3 bases short and J 4 bases short, with 4 bases between. The CDR3 spans 12 residues. CDR3 sequence: CASSFRGNTIYF. The CDR3 DNA reads TGTGCCAGCAGTTTTCGGGGAAACACCATATATTTT.

The V and J genes are TRBV30 and TRBJ2-7, with 7 bases identical to TRBD1. Germline-derived CDR1 and CDR2 are GTSNPN and SVGIG (reference sequence). The CDR3 is 16 residues long. V shed 2 bases, J shed 5 bases, and the junction held 15 bases outside the gene matches. The CDR3: CAWSLSPQRGLNEQYF. The CDR3 coding sequence is TGTGCCTGGAGTCTCTCACCGCAAAGGGGGCTGAACGAGCAGTACTTC.

CDR3 loop: CASSPTGTTYGAQHF. Here the CDR3 DNA reads TGTGCCAGCTCACCCACCGGGACTACTTACGGGGCCCAGCATTTT. V is TRBV18 and J is TRBJ1-5, with D perhaps matching TRBD1 (5 bases). The germline gives CDR1 KGHSH, CDR2 LQKENI. The V gene lost 3 bases and the J gene lost 11 bases, with 20 bases spanning the gap. The CDR3 is 15 residues long.

The chain has TRBV4-2 and TRBJ1-3; 7 bases map to TRBD1. The germline V gene encodes CDR1 LGHNA and CDR2 YNFKEQ. V dropped 0 bases and J dropped 4; count of bases not matched to a gene: 15. CDR3 length: 19 residues. The CDR3 DNA reads as TGTGCCAGCAGCCAAGACCTCCCGACAGGGCGGGCGACGGGAAACACCATATATTTT. Translation: CASSQDLPTGRATGNTIYF.

The chain links TRBV27 to TRBJ1-5; 8 nucleotides match TRBD1. Trimming cost V 6 bases and J 7 bases; bases outside gene matches: 5. Per the germline V gene, CDR1 is MNHEY and CDR2 is SMNVEV (reference sequence). The CDR3 length is 13 residues. CDR3: CASSPTGEQPQHF. DNA of the CDR3: TGTGCCAGCAGCCCGACAGGGGAACAGCCCCAGCATTTT.

This clone showed up just once. The chain uses TRBV19 and TRBJ2-4; a weak D match, TRBD2 (5 bases). Trimming left V 5 bases short and J 8 bases short, with 16 bases between. Germline assignment: CDR1 LNHDA and CDR2 SQIVND (reference sequence). The CDR3 consists of 14 residues. As DNA, the CDR3 is TGTGCCAGTAGTGTCGGACTGGGTATAGACATTCAGTACTTC. It encodes CASSVGLGIDIQYF.

This chain joins TRBV3-1 (or the pseudogene TRBV3-2) and TRBJ1-5, with D perhaps matching TRBD1 (6 bases). Germline V lookup: CDR1 LGHDT, CDR2 YNNKEL (reference sequence). The CDR3 runs 18 residues. Trimming removed 0 bases at V and 4 bases at J, with 19 bases between. DNA for the CDR3: TGTGCCAGCAGCCAAGAACTCCGGGACAAGCCTCGGAATCAGCCCCAGCATTTT. This gives the protein CASSQELRDKPRNQPQHF.

This clone was recorded a few times. Written as DNA, the CDR3 is TGTGCCAGCAGCCAAGGGATTGGGCTTGCCTACGAGCAGTACTTC. Encoded protein: CASSQGIGLAYEQYF. The genes are TRBV3-1 (or the pseudogene TRBV3-2) and TRBJ2-7; D is undetermined. Germline V gene data show CDR1 as LGHDT and CDR2 as YNNKEL (reference sequence). This CDR3 is 15 amino acids long. Trimming left V 1 base short and J 2 bases short, with 12 bases between.

The gene calls are TRBV3-1 (or the pseudogene TRBV3-2) and TRBJ2-7; 8 bases align to TRBD1. With V trimmed by 1 base and J by 0 bases, 5 bases remained unmatched. CDR1 LGHDT and CDR2 YNNKEL come from the germline V gene (reference sequence). This CDR3 contains 16 residues. In DNA form, the CDR3 reads TGTGCCAGCAGCCAAGTACTCGGACAGGGCTCCTACGAGCAGTACTTC. Protein sequence: CASSQVLGQGSYEQYF.

This chain links TRBV24-1 with TRBJ1-1, with no clear D. V lost 9 bases and J 2 bases, leaving 15 bases between the germline ends. The CDR3 covers 14 residues. CDR1 and CDR2 (germline): KGHDR, SFDVKD. The CDR3 nucleotides are TGTGCCACCTTTCGCGAATCCGGTAACACTGAAGCTTTCTTT. Translated, it gives CATFRESGNTEAFF.

This chain joins TRBV25-1 and TRBJ2-3; D not certain. Germline V gene data show CDR1 as MGHDK and CDR2 as SYGVNS. The CDR3 contains 14 residues. V was cut by 6 bases and J by 2 bases, with 12 bases left in between. As DNA, the CDR3 is TGTGCCAGCAGCCTTAGTCCTTACACAGATACGCAGTATTTT. Protein product: CASSLSPYTDTQYF.

The CDR3 is CASSADRKNNEQFF. The CDR3, as DNA: TGTGCCAGCAGCGCGGACAGAAAAAACAATGAGCAGTTCTTC. V is TRBV9 and J is TRBJ2-1; D may be TRBD1 (6 bases). Germline loops: CDR1 SGDLS, CDR2 YYNGEE. The CDR3 is 14 amino acids. Deletions cut 3 bases from V and 5 bases from J, with 12 bases between.

The chain carries TRBV27 and TRBJ2-3, with D unresolved. The germline V gene has CDR1 MNHEY and CDR2 SMNVEV (reference sequence). The CDR3 loop spans 12 amino acids. V lost 5 bases, J lost 2 bases, and 5 bases lay in between. The CDR3 sequence is CASSPSTDTQYF. CDR3 nucleotide sequence: TGTGCCAGCAGTCCGTCCACAGATACGCAGTATTTT.